Listed here are 16 T cell receptor beta chains from one sample, sequenced in a study of blood T cells in healthy people across ages (dated by TCRdb to 2013 to 2016). Library creation used 5' RACE. Data came from an Illumina HiSeq 2500. A second about 7 to 11 cycle PCR used a sample-barcoded 5' primer and a J-beta primer mix. TCRdb reprocessed the public reads (quality trimming at Q25 with fastp, clone calling with MiXCR) and kept in-frame beta chains. Records with the same CDR3 protein are collapsed into one entry carrying the most frequent genes and DNA. Within this sample are some 1.5 million distinct CDR3 sequences, with over 25% of them counted one time only. The ten biggest clones cover 6.5% to 8.5% of the sample. Sequenced input: blood. These TCRs come from a woman in her twenties or thirties in good health.

This clonotype was seen a few times. The chain carries TRBV27 and TRBJ1-2; no definite D call. Per germline, CDR1 MNHEY and CDR2 SMNVEV (reference sequence). Trimming pared 3 bases from V and 5 bases from J, leaving 13 bases between. CDR3 length equals 14 residues. The CDR3 protein is CASSFRQTGYGYTF. CDR3 DNA sequence: TGTGCCAGCAGTTTTAGGCAGACTGGGTATGGCTACACCTTC.

This clonotype has just a few counts. The V and J genes are TRBV2 and TRBJ2-7; weak D call: TRBD2 (5 bases). Per the germline V gene, CDR1 is SNHLY and CDR2 is FYNNEI. With 1 base removed from V and 0 bases from J, the gap between germline ends came to 10 bases. CDR3 length: 15 residues. The CDR3 loop reads CASSEGIGSSYEQYF. CDR3 coding DNA: TGTGCCAGCAGTGAAGGTATAGGGAGCTCCTACGAGCAGTACTTC. The full variable domain, with the rest looked up from reference TRBV2 and TRBJ2-7, is EPEVTQTPSHQVTQMGQEVILRCVPISNHLYFYWYRQILGQKVEFLVSFYNNEISEKSEIFDDQFSVERPDGSNFTLKIRSTKLEDSAMYFCASSEGIGSSYEQYFGPGTRLTVT.

At least ten counts were recorded for this clonotype. The rearrangement uses TRBV20-1 and TRBJ2-7; tentative D call: TRBD1 (6 bases). Germline V gene data show CDR1 as DFQATT and CDR2 as SNEGSKA (reference sequence). The CDR3 is 15 residues long. V was shortened by 6 bases and J by 3 bases, with 21 bases between the two germline ends. The CDR3 nucleotides are TGCAGTGCCGGAGAGGGCAGGGGTCAAGTCTACGAGCAGTACTTC. The encoded protein is CSAGEGRGQVYEQYF.

This clonotype has a handful of counts. V is TRBV5-1 and J is TRBJ2-7, with TRBD2 matching 10 bases. The J call is doubtful: the DNA matches TRBJ2-5 better. This CDR3 contains 13 residues. Germline assignment: CDR1 SGHRS and CDR2 YFSETQ. The CDR3 coding sequence is TGCGCCAGCAACTTAGCGGGGGGAGAGACCCAGTACTTC. It translates to CASNLAGGETQYF.

A remark on this clonotype: A read error may explain this, as a much larger clone is one base away. This chain joins TRBV7-2 and TRBJ1-5; perhaps TRBD1 as D (5 bases). V gave up 1 base and J gave up 7 bases, with 11 bases separating them. The V gene's germline CDR1 is SGHTA and CDR2 FQGNSA. The CDR3 runs 14 residues. CDR3: CASSLGQNKQPQHF. Written as DNA, the CDR3 is TGTGCCAGCAGCTTAGGACAGAACAAGCAGCCCCAGCATTTT.

A word on this clonotype: At one boundary the junction diverges from the germline segment, which might be a read error. The rearrangement uses TRBV6-6 and TRBJ2-7, with no clear D. The CDR3 length is 13 residues. Per germline, CDR1 MNHNY and CDR2 SVGAGI (reference sequence). The CDR3 loop reads CASSRSGTYGQYF. The CDR3 coding sequence is TGTGCCAGCAGCAGAAGTGGTACCTACGGGCAGTACTTC.

This chain links TRBV4-1 with TRBJ2-3, with 7 nucleotides matching TRBD1. The CDR3 covers 16 residues. Germline lookup yields CDR1 MGHRA and CDR2 YSYEKL. Losses at the gene ends were 5 bases for V and 0 bases for J; bases not matched to a gene: 8. CDR3 protein: CASSCPEQGSTDTQYF. CDR3 DNA sequence: TGCGCCAGCAGCTGCCCCGAACAGGGGAGCACAGATACGCAGTATTTT.

This clonotype came up a few times. The chain employs TRBV6-5 and TRBJ2-2, with D perhaps matching TRBD1 (6 bases). CDR3 length: 17 residues. The germline gives CDR1 MNHEY, CDR2 SVGAGI. Trimming took off 0 bases at V and 2 bases at J, with 13 bases between the two ends. The CDR3 nucleotides read TGTGCCAGCAGTTACTCGACAGGCATTTCAAACACCGGGGAGCTGTTTTTT. This translates into CASSYSTGISNTGELFF.

This clonotype has a handful of counts. The rearrangement uses TRBV6-2 or TRBV6-3 and TRBJ2-5; TRBD2 matches at 13 bases. V was clipped by 6 bases and J by 3 bases; unmatched bases: 7. This CDR3 contains 16 residues. Per the germline V gene, CDR1 is MNHEY and CDR2 is SVGEGT. Here the CDR3 DNA reads TGTGCCAGCAGGGCACTAGCGGGAGGGTTTGAAGAGACCCAGTACTTC. This encodes CASRALAGGFEETQYF.

This clonotype was seen only a few times. The chain couples TRBV5-1 to TRBJ2-1; D perhaps matches TRBD1 (5 bases). The V end lost 1 base, the J end lost 7 bases, and 15 bases lay between the germline ends. CDR3 length: 15 amino acids. Germline V gene lookup returns CDR1 SGHRS and CDR2 YFSETQ. The CDR3 nucleotides read TGCGCCAGCAGCTTGTCTTCAGGGCCCACAAATGAGCAGTTCTTC. Protein sequence: CASSLSSGPTNEQFF. The full variable domain, its missing parts supplied by reference TRBV5-1 and TRBJ2-1, is KAGVTQTPRYLIKTRGQQVTLSCSPISGHRSVSWYQQTPGQGLQFLFEYFSETQRNKGNFPGRFSGRQFSNSRSEMNVSTLELGDSALYLCASSLSSGPTNEQFFGPGTRLTVL.

The gene calls are TRBV7-6 and TRBJ2-2; no clear D gene. Germline CDR1 SGHVS, CDR2 FNYEAQ. Trimming stripped 1 base from V and 4 bases from J, with 16 bases between. This CDR3 is 17 amino acids long. The DNA for the CDR3 is TGTGCCAGCAGCTTAGGGTCCGCCGGATGGGGCACCGGGGAGCTGTTTTTT. Translating gives CASSLGSAGWGTGELFF.

This clonotype was detected only a few times. The genes are TRBV11-2 and TRBJ1-1, with D tentatively TRBD1 (6 bases). Germline V gene sequence: CDR1 SGHAT, CDR2 FQNNGV. The CDR3 is 13 amino acids. Trimming removed 7 bases at V and 4 bases at J, with 13 bases between. CDR3 residues: CASMRGAGTEAFF. The CDR3 DNA reads as TGTGCCAGCATGCGGGGGGCTGGCACTGAAGCTTTCTTT.

This clonotype has a handful of counts. This chain connects TRBV10-3 to TRBJ2-1, with 14 bases lining up with TRBD2. The CDR3 totals 19 residues. CDR1 and CDR2 from the germline V gene are ENHRY and SYGVKD. The ends lost 0 bases at V and 3 bases at J; junction bases unmatched: 7. CDR3 bases: TGTGCCATCAGTGAGTCCCTCCGACTAGCGGGGGGGGTCTACAATGAGCAGTTCTTC. Translating gives CAISESLRLAGGVYNEQFF.

About this clonotype itself: Its ends do not fully match the called genes, so a read error is possible. The chain employs TRBV11-1 and TRBJ1-1; 7 bases are shared with TRBD1. Germline V gives CDR1 SGHAT, CDR2 FQDESV (reference sequence). The CDR3 consists of 13 residues. This CDR3 reads CASSTGVKTEAFF. DNA for the CDR3: TGTGCCAGCAGCACAGGGGTGAAAACTGAAGCTTTCTTT.

This clonotype has more than one count but fewer than ten. The V gene is TRBV6-5, the J gene TRBJ2-1; D ambiguous. The CDR3 extends over 15 amino acids. Trimming shortened V by 4 bases and J by 6 bases, and 16 bases separated the two germline ends. Germline values: CDR1 MNHEY, CDR2 SVGAGI. The CDR3: CASSSKNSRGNEQFF. The DNA for the CDR3 is TGTGCCAGCAGTTCAAAAAATTCGAGAGGCAATGAGCAGTTCTTC.

This clonotype has a handful of counts. The chain carries TRBV11-2 and TRBJ2-3, with a possible D match to TRBD2 (6 bases). CDR3 length: 16 amino acids. CDR1 and CDR2 from the germline V gene are SGHAT and FQNNGV. Trimming left V 2 bases short and J 4 bases short, with 16 bases between. The CDR3 region has the DNA TGTGCCAGCAGCTTAAATACCGGGAGTCAATCAGATACGCAGTATTTT. Translated: CASSLNTGSQSDTQYF.